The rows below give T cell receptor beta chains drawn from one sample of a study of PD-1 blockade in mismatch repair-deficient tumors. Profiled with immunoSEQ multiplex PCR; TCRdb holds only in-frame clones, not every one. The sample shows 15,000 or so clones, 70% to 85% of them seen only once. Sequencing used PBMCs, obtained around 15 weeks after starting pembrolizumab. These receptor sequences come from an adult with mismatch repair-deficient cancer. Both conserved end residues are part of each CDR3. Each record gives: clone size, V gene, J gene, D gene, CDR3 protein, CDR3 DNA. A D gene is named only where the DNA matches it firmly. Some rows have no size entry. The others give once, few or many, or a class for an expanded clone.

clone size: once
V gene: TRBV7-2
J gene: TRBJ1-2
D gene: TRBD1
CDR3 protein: CASRLQGSYGYTF
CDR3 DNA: TGTGCCAGCAGGCTACAGGGGAGCTATGGCTACACCTTC

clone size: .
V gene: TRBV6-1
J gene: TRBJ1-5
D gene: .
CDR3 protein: CASRRPGYSQPQHF
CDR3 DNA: TGTGCCAGCAGGCGCCCGGGGTATTCTCAGCCCCAGCATTTT

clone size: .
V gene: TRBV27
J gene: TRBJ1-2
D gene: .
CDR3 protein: CASSGISYYGYTF
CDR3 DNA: TGTGCCAGCAGTGGCATATCTTACTATGGCTACACCTTC

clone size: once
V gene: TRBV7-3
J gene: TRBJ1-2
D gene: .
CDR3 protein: CASSLTGDYGYTF
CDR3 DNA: TGTGCCAGCAGCTTAACGGGCGACTATGGCTACACCTTC

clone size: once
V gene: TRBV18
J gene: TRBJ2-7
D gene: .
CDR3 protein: CASSPGTLSEQYF
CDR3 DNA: TGTGCCAGCTCACCTGGGACTTTGAGTGAGCAGTACTTC

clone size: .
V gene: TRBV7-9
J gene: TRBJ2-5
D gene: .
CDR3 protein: CASSLGTVRETQYF
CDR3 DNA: TGTGCCAGCAGCTTAGGGACAGTGAGGGAGACCCAGTACTTC

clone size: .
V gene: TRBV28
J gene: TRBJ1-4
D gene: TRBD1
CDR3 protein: CASSYQGGPTNEKLFF
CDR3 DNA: TGTGCCAGCAGTTACCAGGGGGGTCCCACTAATGAAAAACTGTTTTTT

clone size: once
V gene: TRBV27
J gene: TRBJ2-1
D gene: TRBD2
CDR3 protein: CASSLGREVWYNEQFF
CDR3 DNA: TGTGCCAGCAGTTTGGGGCGGGAGGTCTGGTACAATGAGCAGTTCTTC

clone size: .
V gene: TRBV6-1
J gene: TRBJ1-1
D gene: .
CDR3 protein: CASSPGQVNTEAFF
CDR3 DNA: TGTGCCAGCAGTCCCGGCCAGGTTAATACTGAAGCTTTCTTT

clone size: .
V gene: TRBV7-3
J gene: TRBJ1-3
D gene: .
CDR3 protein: CASSLDPPGLLSSGNTIYF
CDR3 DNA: TGTGCCAGCAGCTTAGACCCCCCTGGGCTTTTGAGCTCTGGAAACACCATATATTTT

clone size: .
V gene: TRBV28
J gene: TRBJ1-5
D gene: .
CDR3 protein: CASRPPGELQPQHF
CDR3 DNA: TGTGCCAGCAGGCCTCCAGGGGAACTCCAGCCCCAGCATTTT

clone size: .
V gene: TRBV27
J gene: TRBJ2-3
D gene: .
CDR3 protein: CASRQGLPSTDTQYF
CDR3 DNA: TGTGCCAGCAGACAGGGACTACCCAGCACAGATACGCAGTATTTT

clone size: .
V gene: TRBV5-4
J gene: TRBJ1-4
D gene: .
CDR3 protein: CASSQTGHNEKLFF
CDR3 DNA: TGTGCCAGCAGCCAGACAGGCCATAATGAAAAACTGTTTTTT

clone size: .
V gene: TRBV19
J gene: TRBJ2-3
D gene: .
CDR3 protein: CASSIGGGTDTQYF
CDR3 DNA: TGTGCCAGTAGTATTGGAGGGGGCACAGATACGCAGTATTTT

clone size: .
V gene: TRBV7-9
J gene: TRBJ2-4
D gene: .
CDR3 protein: CASSLLGRGDSNIQYF
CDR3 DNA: TGTGCCAGCAGCTTACTAGGTCGAGGGGACTCAAACATTCAGTACTTC

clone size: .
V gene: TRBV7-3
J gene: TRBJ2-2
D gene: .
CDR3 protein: CASSSPLRDTGELFF
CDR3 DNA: TGTGCCAGCAGCTCCCCCCTACGGGACACCGGGGAGCTGTTTTTT

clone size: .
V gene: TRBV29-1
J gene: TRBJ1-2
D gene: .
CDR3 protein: CSDYRNNYGYTF
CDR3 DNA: TGCAGCGACTACAGGAATAACTATGGCTACACCTTC

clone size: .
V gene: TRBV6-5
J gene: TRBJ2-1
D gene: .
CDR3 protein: CASSYTGTVNEQFF
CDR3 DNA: TGTGCCAGCAGTTATACAGGAACGGTCAATGAGCAGTTCTTC

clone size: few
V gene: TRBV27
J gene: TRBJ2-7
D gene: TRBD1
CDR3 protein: CASTRTGGTYEQYF
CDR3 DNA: TGTGCCAGCACCAGGACAGGGGGCACCTACGAGCAGTACTTC

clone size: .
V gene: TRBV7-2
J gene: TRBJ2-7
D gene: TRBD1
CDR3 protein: CASSSGTGKYEQYF
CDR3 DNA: TGTGCCAGCAGCTCGGGGACAGGGAAGTACGAGCAGTACTTC

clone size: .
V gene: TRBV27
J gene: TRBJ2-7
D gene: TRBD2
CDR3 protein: CASPLSGISYEQYF
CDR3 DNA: TGTGCCAGCCCCCTGAGCGGGATCTCCTACGAGCAGTACTTC

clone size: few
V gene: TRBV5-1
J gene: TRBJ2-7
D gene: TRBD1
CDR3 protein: CASSLVAGQEYEQYF
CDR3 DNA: TGCGCCAGCAGCTTGGTTGCGGGACAGGAGTACGAGCAGTACTTC

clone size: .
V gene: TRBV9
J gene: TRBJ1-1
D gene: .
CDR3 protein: CASSLTGENTEAFF
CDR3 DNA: TGTGCCAGCAGCCTAACGGGGGAGAACACTGAAGCTTTCTTT

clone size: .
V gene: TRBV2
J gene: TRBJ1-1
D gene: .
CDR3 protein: CASSVSVNTEAFF
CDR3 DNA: TGTGCCAGCAGTGTATCCGTGAACACTGAAGCTTTCTTT

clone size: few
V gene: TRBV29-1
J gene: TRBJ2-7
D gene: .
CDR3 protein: CSVTTPASIYEQYF
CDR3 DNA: TGCAGCGTTACAACCCCCGCCTCAATTTACGAGCAGTACTTC

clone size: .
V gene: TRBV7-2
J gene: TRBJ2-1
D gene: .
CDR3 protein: CASSLQGSSYNEQFF
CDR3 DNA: TGTGCCAGCAGCTTACAGGGGAGCTCCTACAATGAGCAGTTCTTC

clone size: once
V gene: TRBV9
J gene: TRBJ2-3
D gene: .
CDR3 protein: CASSVGPARTDTQYF
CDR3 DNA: TGTGCCAGCAGCGTAGGACCGGCGAGGACAGATACGCAGTATTTT

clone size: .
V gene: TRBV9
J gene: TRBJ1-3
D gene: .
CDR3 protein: CASSVAWGGWSGNTIYF
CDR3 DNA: TGTGCCAGCAGCGTAGCTTGGGGGGGCTGGTCTGGAAACACCATATATTTT

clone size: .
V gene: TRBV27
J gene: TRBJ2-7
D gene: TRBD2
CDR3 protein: CASNLAGGDSSEQYF
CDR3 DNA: TGTGCCAGCAACCTAGCGGGAGGTGACTCTTCCGAGCAGTACTTC

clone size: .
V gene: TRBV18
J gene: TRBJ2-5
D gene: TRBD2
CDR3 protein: CASSPSGLAENEWFTQETQYF
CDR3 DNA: TGTGCCAGCTCACCGTCAGGACTAGCGGAAAATGAGTGGTTTACTCAAGAGACCCAGTACTTC

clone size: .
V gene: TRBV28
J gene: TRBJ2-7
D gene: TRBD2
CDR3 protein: CASSVGGSSYEQYF
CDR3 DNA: TGTGCCAGCAGCGTGGGGGGGAGCTCCTACGAGCAGTACTTC

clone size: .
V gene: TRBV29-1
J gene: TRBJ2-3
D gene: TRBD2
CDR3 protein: CSGSGVLAGDTQYF
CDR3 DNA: TGCAGCGGGTCTGGGGTACTAGCGGGGGATACGCAGTATTTT

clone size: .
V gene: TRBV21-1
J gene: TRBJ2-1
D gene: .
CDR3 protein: CASFIGHNWAYEQFF
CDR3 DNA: TGTGCCAGCTTCATAGGCCACAACTGGGCCTATGAGCAGTTCTTC

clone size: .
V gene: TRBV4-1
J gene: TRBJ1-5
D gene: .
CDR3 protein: CASSQGAGDQPQHF
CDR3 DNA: TGCGCCAGCAGCCAAGGGGCAGGGGATCAGCCCCAGCATTTT

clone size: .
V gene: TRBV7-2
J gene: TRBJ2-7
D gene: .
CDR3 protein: CASSLSQERSYEQYF
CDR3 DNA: TGTGCCAGCAGCCTCAGCCAAGAGCGGAGCTACGAGCAGTACTTC

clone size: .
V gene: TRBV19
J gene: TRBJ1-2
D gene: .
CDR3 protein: CASSIAGLGYTF
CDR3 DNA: TGTGCCAGTAGTATTGCAGGGCTTGGCTACACCTTC

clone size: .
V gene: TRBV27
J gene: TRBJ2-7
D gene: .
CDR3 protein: CASSLRENYEQYF
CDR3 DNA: TGTGCCAGCAGTCTCCGGGAGAACTACGAGCAGTACTTC

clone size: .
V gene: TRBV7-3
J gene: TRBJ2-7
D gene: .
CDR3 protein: CASSPRDWTTYEQYF
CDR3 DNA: TGTGCCAGCAGCCCTCGGGACTGGACAACCTACGAGCAGTACTTC

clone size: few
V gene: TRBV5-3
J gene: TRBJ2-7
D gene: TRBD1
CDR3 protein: CARREAPGTGFFAGQSYEQYF
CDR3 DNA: TGTGCCAGAAGAGAAGCGCCCGGGACAGGGTTCTTTGCGGGCCAAAGCTACGAGCAGTACTTC

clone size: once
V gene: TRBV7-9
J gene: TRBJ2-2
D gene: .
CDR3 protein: CASSLGLAEGDTGELFF
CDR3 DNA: TGTGCCAGCAGCTTAGGGCTAGCGGAGGGGGACACCGGGGAGCTGTTTTTT

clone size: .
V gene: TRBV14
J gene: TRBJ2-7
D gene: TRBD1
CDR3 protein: CASSQAPRGYGTVFYEQYF
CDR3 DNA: TGTGCCAGCAGCCAAGCCCCAAGAGGATACGGGACAGTCTTTTACGAGCAGTACTTC

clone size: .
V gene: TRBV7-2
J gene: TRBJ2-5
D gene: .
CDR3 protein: CASELRHF
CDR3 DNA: TGTGCCAGCGAGTTGCGGCACTTC

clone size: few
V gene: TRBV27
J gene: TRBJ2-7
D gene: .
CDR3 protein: CASSLVMGRENEQYF
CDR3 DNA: TGTGCCAGCAGTTTAGTGATGGGGCGTGAGAACGAGCAGTACTTC

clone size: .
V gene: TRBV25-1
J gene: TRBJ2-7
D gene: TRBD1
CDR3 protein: CASSRQGTGYEQYF
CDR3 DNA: TGTGCCAGCAGTCGCCAGGGGACAGGCTACGAGCAGTACTTC

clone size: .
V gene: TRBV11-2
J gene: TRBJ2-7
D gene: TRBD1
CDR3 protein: CASSLQGTGMREQYF
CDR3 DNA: TGTGCCAGCAGCTTACAGGGGACAGGGATGCGCGAGCAGTACTTC

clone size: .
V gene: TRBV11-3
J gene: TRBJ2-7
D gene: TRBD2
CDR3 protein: CASSPDWGQALAGGPYEQYF
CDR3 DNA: TGTGCCAGCAGCCCTGACTGGGGACAGGCTCTAGCGGGGGGACCCTACGAGCAGTACTTC

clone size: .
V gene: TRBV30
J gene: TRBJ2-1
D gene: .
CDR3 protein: CAWSVLVEQFF
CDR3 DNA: TGTGCCTGGAGTGTACTAGTGGAGCAGTTCTTC

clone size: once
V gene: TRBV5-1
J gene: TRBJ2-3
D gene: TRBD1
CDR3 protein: CASSQGDPGTDTQYF
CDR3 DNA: TGCGCCAGCAGCCAGGGGGACCCTGGCACAGATACGCAGTATTTT

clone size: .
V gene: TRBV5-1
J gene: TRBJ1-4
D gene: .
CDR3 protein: CASSSGLAATNEKLFF
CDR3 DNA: TGCGCCAGCAGTTCAGGGTTGGCGGCAACTAATGAAAAACTGTTTTTT

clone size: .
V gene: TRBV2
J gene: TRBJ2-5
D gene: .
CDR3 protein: CASRRWIEKETQYF
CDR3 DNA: TGTGCCAGCAGGAGGTGGATAGAGAAAGAGACCCAGTACTTC

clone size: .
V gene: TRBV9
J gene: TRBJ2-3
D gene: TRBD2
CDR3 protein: CASSPTGLAAPGTQYF
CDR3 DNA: TGTGCCAGCAGCCCTACCGGACTAGCGGCCCCGGGTACGCAGTATTTT

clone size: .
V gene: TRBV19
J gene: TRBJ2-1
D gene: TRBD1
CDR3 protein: CASTHAGTGVGNEQFF
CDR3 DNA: TGTGCCAGTACCCATGCCGGGACAGGGGTTGGCAATGAGCAGTTCTTC

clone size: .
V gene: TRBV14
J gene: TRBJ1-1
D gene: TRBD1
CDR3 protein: CASSQPVGRGRTEAFF
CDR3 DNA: TGTGCCAGCAGCCAACCGGTGGGCAGGGGGAGGACTGAAGCTTTCTTT

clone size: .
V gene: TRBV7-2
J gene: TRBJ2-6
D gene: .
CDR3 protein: CASSLRLIPGANVLTF
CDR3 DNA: TGTGCCAGCAGCCTCCGACTAATCCCTGGGGCCAACGTCCTGACTTTC

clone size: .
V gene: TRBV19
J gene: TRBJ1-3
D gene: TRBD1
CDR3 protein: CASTRQGKWSAGNTIYF
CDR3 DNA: TGTGCCAGTACCCGACAGGGGAAGTGGTCCGCTGGAAACACCATATATTTT

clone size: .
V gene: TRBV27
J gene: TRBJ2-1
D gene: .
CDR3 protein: CASSPETSRNEQFF
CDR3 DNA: TGTGCCAGCAGTCCCGAGACTAGTCGGAATGAGCAGTTCTTC

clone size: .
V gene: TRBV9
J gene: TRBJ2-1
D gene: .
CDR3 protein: CASSVSGLGSNEQFF
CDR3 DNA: TGTGCCAGCAGCGTTTCAGGGTTGGGGTCGAATGAGCAGTTCTTC

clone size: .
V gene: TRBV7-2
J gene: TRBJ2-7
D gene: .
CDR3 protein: CASSLPPGRSSYEQYF
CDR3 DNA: TGTGCCAGCAGCTTACCCCCAGGGCGGAGCTCCTACGAGCAGTACTTC

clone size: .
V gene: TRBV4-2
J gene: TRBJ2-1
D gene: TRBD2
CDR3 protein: CASSRQISGTSYNEQFF
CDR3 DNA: TGTGCCAGCAGCCGACAAATTTCCGGGACTAGCTACAATGAGCAGTTCTTC